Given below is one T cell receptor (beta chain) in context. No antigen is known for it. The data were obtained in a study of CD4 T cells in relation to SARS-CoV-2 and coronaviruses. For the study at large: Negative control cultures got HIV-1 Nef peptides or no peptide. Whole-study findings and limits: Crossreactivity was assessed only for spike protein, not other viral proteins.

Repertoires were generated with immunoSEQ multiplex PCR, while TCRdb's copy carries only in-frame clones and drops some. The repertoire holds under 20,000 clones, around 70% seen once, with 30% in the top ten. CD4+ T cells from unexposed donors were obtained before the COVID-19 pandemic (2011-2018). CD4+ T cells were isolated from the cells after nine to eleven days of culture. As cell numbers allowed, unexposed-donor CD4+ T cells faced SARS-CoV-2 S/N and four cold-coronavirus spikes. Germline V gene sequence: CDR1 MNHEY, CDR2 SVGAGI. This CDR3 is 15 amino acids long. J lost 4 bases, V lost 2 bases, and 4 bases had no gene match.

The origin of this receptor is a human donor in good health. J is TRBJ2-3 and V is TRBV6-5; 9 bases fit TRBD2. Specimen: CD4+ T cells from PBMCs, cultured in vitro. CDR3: CASSYGGRVSDTQYF. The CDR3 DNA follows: TGTGCCAGCAGTTACGGCGGGAGGGTTTCAGATACGCAGTATTTT.